A single sample gave rise to the 21 T cell receptor beta chains below, sequenced in a study of blood T cell repertoires in COVID-19. Clones were sequenced by immunoSEQ multiplex PCR, and TCRdb holds only the in-frame ones, with some missing. The sample records roughly 150,000 clones, about 83% being singletons. Sequencing used peripheral blood. Receptor source: a human donor in a cohort sampled during active COVID-19.

The chain recombines TRBV3-1 (or the pseudogene TRBV3-2) with TRBJ1-6; a possible D gene is TRBD1 (5 bases). Trimming removed 1 base at V and 9 bases at J, with 10 bases between. This CDR3 has 14 amino acids. Germline CDR1 reads LGHDT; CDR2 reads YNNKEL (reference sequence). The CDR3 loop reads CASSQGRVGSPLHF. CDR3 coding DNA: TGTGCCAGCAGCCAAGGCAGGGTAGGTTCACCCCTCCACTTT.

V is TRBV11-2 and J is TRBJ2-5; no firm D call. The CDR3 contains 13 residues. Germline V gene lookup returns CDR1 SGHAT and CDR2 FQNNGV. V lost 5 bases to trimming and J lost 7 bases, with 14 bases between them. In DNA form, the CDR3 reads TGTGCCAGCAGCCCGACTGTATTGGGGACCCAGTACTTC. Amino acids: CASSPTVLGTQYF. Full variable domain (rest looked up from reference TRBV11-2 and TRBJ2-5): EAGVAQSPRYKIIEKRQSVAFWCNPISGHATLYWYQQILGQGPKLLIQFQNNGVVDDSQLPKDRFSAERLKGVDSTLKIQPAKLEDSAVYLCASSPTVLGTQYFGPGTRLLVL.

This chain links TRBV6-2 or TRBV6-3 with TRBJ1-2; 10 nucleotides align to TRBD1. Unmatched junction bases numbered 8, after V lost 4 bases and J lost 9 bases. Germline V lookup: CDR1 MNHEY, CDR2 SVGEGT. The CDR3 is 14 residues long. The CDR3 DNA sequence: TGTGCCAGCAGTTCCATAGCGGGACAGGGGCGCTACACCTTC. Protein product: CASSSIAGQGRYTF.

The chain couples TRBV28 to TRBJ1-1; 7 bases align to TRBD1. V shed 3 bases and J 8 bases; nucleotides not matched to a gene: 3. The V gene's germline CDR1 is MDHEN and CDR2 SYDVKM. This CDR3 is 12 amino acids long. The CDR3 bases are TGTGCCAGCAGTTTTGAGGACAGGGAAGCTTTCTTT. It encodes CASSFEDREAFF.

The chain's CDR3 is CASSRDSERRLYEQYF. CDR3 coding DNA: TGTGCCAGTAGTAGGGACAGTGAGCGGCGACTCTACGAGCAGTACTTC. The chain carries TRBV19 and TRBJ2-7; TRBD1 agrees at 7 bases. The CDR3 length is 16 residues. The trim removed 4 bases at V and 3 bases at J, leaving 12 bases unmatched. Germline CDR1 and CDR2: LNHDA and SQIVND (reference sequence).

This clone has just a few counts. The J gene is TRBJ2-2, the V gene TRBV10-3; 10 bases line up with TRBD2. Germline V lookup: CDR1 ENHRY, CDR2 SYGVKD. The CDR3 length is 17 residues. Unmatched junction bases numbered 10, after V lost 3 bases and J lost 6 bases. DNA of the CDR3: TGTGCCATCAGTGATACGTCTAGCGGGAGACAGGCCGGGGAGCTGTTTTTT. Residues: CAISDTSSGRQAGELFF.

The chain recombines TRBV13 with TRBJ2-3, with 11 positions matching TRBD2. This CDR3 spans 18 amino acids. Germline CDR1 is PRHDT and CDR2 is FYEKMQ (reference sequence). Losses at the gene ends were 5 bases for V and 0 bases for J; bases not matched to a gene: 10. Here the CDR3 DNA reads TGTGCCAGCAGCCCCCTAGCGGGAGGCCTTCCTAGCACAGATACGCAGTATTTT. It encodes CASSPLAGGLPSTDTQYF.

This chain uses TRBV11-3 with TRBJ2-5; 7 positions match TRBD2. Germline CDR1 is SGHNT and CDR2 is YENEEA. The CDR3 covers 15 residues. The V and J ends lost 1 base and 3 bases, in that order; junction bases with no gene match: 5. CDR3 sequence: CASSLGGGSEETQYF. CDR3 nucleotide sequence: TGTGCCAGCAGCTTAGGCGGGGGAAGCGAAGAGACCCAGTACTTC.

The chain links TRBV30 to TRBJ2-7, with 16 nucleotides matching TRBD2. V lost 4 bases to trimming and J lost 3 bases; unmatched junction nucleotides: 9. The CDR3 is made up of 17 amino acids. Germline V gene sequence: CDR1 GTSNPN, CDR2 SVGIG (reference sequence). CDR3 amino acids: CAWIPGLAGGPHYEQYF. CDR3 bases: TGTGCCTGGATCCCGGGACTAGCGGGAGGGCCTCACTACGAGCAGTACTTC.

The V and J genes are TRBV28 and TRBJ1-3; no definite D call. The CDR3 sequence is 13 residues long. Germline CDR1 is MDHEN and CDR2 is SYDVKM. The ends were cut back, 5 bases at V and 0 bases at J, with 5 bases in the middle. This chain's CDR3 is CASSPGSGNTIYF. CDR3 bases: TGTGCCAGCAGTCCCGGCTCTGGAAACACCATATATTTT.

The CDR3 region is CASSLALAGGTGELFF. CDR3 coding DNA: TGTGCCAGCAGCTTGGCACTAGCGGGTGGCACCGGGGAGCTGTTTTTT. The gene calls are TRBV5-6 and TRBJ2-2, with 9 bases fitting TRBD2. Germline lookup yields CDR1 SGHDT and CDR2 YYEEEE. V shed 0 bases, J shed 4 bases, and the junction held 4 bases outside the gene matches. The CDR3 consists of 16 residues. The full variable domain, with the rest looked up from reference TRBV5-6 and TRBJ2-2, is DAGVTQSPTHLIKTRGQQVTLRCSPKSGHDTVSWYQQALGQGPQFIFQYYEEEERQRGNFPDRFSGHQFPNYSSELNVNALLLGDSALYLCASSLALAGGTGELFFGEGSRLTVL.

This clone was counted once. The J gene is TRBJ2-5, the V gene TRBV9; 9 positions match TRBD1. Germline lookup yields CDR1 SGDLS and CDR2 YYNGEE. With V trimmed by 4 bases and J by 5 bases, 9 bases remained unmatched. The length of the CDR3 is 15 residues. In nucleotides, the CDR3 is TGTGCCAGCAGCTCCACCGGGACAGGGAGGGAGACCCAGTACTTC. This translates into CASSSTGTGRETQYF.

V gene TRBV28 combines with J gene TRBJ1-1; D call uncertain. This CDR3 has 12 residues. V lost 4 bases to trimming and J lost 4 bases, with 7 bases between them. Germline assignment: CDR1 MDHEN and CDR2 SYDVKM. The CDR3 nucleotides read TGTGCCAGCAGTTCCCGAGGCACTGAAGCTTTCTTT. It specifies CASSSRGTEAFF.

This clone was recorded once. The chain couples TRBV28 to TRBJ2-3, with 14 bases identical to TRBD2. Germline lookup yields CDR1 MDHEN and CDR2 SYDVKM. Trimming cost V 6 bases and J 1 base; bases outside gene matches: 9. The CDR3 sequence is 18 residues long. The CDR3, as DNA: TGTGCCAGCAGGGGCGGACTAGCGGGAGGCTCCGGCACAGATACGCAGTATTTT. Translating it yields CASRGGLAGGSGTDTQYF.

The rearrangement joins TRBV6-5 to TRBJ2-6, with D perhaps matching TRBD2 (6 bases). The germline V gene has CDR1 MNHEY and CDR2 SVGAGI. V was shortened by 8 bases and J by 0 bases, with 11 bases between the two germline ends. This CDR3 has 15 residues. The chain's CDR3 is CASSFGGSGANVLTF. CDR3 nucleotide sequence: TGTGCCAGCTCCTTCGGGGGCTCTGGGGCCAACGTCCTGACTTTC.

The chain recombines TRBV7-2 with TRBJ2-1; 8 bases are shared with TRBD1. With 5 bases clipped from V and 5 bases from J, the junction kept 5 bases outside the gene matches. The CDR3 covers 14 residues. Germline V gene lookup returns CDR1 SGHTA and CDR2 FQGNSA. The CDR3 sequence is CASSRDRRHNEQFF. The CDR3 DNA follows: TGTGCCAGCAGCCGGGACAGGCGACACAATGAGCAGTTCTTC.

The chain carries TRBV19 and TRBJ2-2, with 9 bases fitting TRBD2. J gave up 9 bases and V 3 bases, and 8 bases lay outside the gene matches. Germline V gene lookup returns CDR1 LNHDA and CDR2 SQIVND (reference sequence). The CDR3 loop spans 15 amino acids. This chain's CDR3 is CASSIMSASGRELFF. The CDR3 DNA follows: TGTGCCAGTAGTATTATGAGTGCTAGCGGGAGGGAGCTGTTTTTT.

This chain links TRBV5-1 with TRBJ1-6, with D unclear. There are 14 residues in the CDR3. The V gene's germline CDR1 is SGHRS and CDR2 YFSETQ. V dropped 1 base and J dropped 7 bases, with 9 bases sitting between them. The CDR3 DNA sequence: TGCGCCAGCAGCTTGACAACCCAGAATTCACCCCTCCACTTT. Amino acid sequence: CASSLTTQNSPLHF.

This clone appeared once. The genes are TRBV29-1 and TRBJ1-2; unclear D gene. The germline CDR1 and CDR2 sequences are SQVTM and ANQGSEA. Trimming took off 4 bases at V and 4 bases at J, with 7 bases between the two ends. The CDR3 is made up of 11 amino acids. CDR3 nucleotides: TGCAGCGTTGTGGGAGGCTATGGCTACACCTTC. Its translation: CSVVGGYGYTF.

The J gene is TRBJ2-2, the V gene TRBV7-9; D not certain. The CDR3 is 11 residues long. Germline V gene data show CDR1 as SEHNR and CDR2 as FQNEAQ (reference sequence). The germline V and J ends were trimmed by 5 bases and 13 bases, with 11 bases remaining between them. CDR3 in amino acids: CASSPTTRLFF. The CDR3 nucleotides are TGTGCCAGCAGCCCCACTACTCGGCTGTTTTTT.

This chain connects TRBV7-9 to TRBJ2-1, with 10 bases fitting TRBD2. V shed 0 bases, J shed 3 bases, and the junction held 11 bases outside the gene matches. The germline V gene encodes CDR1 SEHNR and CDR2 FQNEAQ (reference sequence). The CDR3 runs to 19 residues. The CDR3 protein is CASSLAGGSGRRGYNEQFF. CDR3 sequence (DNA): TGTGCCAGCAGCTTAGCAGGGGGTAGCGGGAGGAGAGGCTACAATGAGCAGTTCTTC.